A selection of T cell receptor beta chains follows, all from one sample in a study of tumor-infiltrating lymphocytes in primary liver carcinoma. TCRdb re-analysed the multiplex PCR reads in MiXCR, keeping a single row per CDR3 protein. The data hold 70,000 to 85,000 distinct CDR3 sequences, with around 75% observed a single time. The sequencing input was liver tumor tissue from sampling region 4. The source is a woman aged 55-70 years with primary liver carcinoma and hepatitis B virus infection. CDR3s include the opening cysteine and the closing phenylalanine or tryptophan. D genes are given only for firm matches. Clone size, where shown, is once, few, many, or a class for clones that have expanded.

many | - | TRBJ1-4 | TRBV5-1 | CASSFGAVRTELFF | TGCGCCAGCAGCTTCGGGGCTGTTCGAACGGAACTGTTTTTT
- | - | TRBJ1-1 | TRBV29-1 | CSIEDLGGRTEASF | TGCAGCATTGAAGACTTAGGGGGTAGGACTGAAGCTTCCTTT
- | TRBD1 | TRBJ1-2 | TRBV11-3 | CASSLSGQGRCGYTF | TGTGCCAGCAGCTTGTCGGGACAGGGTCGATGTGGCTACACCTTC
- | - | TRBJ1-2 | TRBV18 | CASSPPQGGGIGYTF | TGTGCCAGCTCACCACCGCAAGGTGGGGGTATCGGCTACACCTTC
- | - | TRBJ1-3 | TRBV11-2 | CASCLPAGKTIHF | TGTGCCAGCTGCTTACCAGCTGGAAAGACCATACATTTT
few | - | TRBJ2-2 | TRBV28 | CASGPCVGSGAIGELFF | -
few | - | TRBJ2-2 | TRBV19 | CASRNTKTGELFF | TGTGCCAGTAGAAACACTAAGACCGGGGAGCTGTTTTTT
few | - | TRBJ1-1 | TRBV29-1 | CSADNTEAFF | TGCAGTGCCGACAACACTGAAGCTTTCTTT
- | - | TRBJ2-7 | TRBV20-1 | CSARVSGNPLYEQYF | TGCAGTGCTAGAGTATCAGGGAACCCCCTCTACGAGCAGTACTTC
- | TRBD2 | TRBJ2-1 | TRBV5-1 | CASSLDSGSVSYNEQFF | TGCGCCAGCAGCTTGGATAGCGGGAGTGTATCCTACAATGAGCAGTTCTTC
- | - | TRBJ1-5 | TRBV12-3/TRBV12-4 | CAWAQGPSNLPQHF | TGTGCCTGGGCACAGGGCCCTAGCAATCTGCCCCAGCATTTT
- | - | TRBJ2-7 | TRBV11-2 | CASSLESTGAGEYF | TGTGCCAGCAGTTTAGAATCGACTGGCGCTGGGGAGTACTTC
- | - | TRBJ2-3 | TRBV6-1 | CASRTHRASTDTQYF | TGTGCCAGCAGAACCCATCGGGCTAGTACAGATACGCAGTATTTT
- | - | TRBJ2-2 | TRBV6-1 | CASGRHMLGTGELLF | TGTGCCAGCGGTAGACATATGTTGGGAACCGGGGAGCTGCTTTTT
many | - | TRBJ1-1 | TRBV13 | CASRGLGTEAFF | TGTGCCAGCAGGGGTCTGGGAACTGAAGCTTTCTTT
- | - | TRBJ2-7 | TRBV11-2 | CASSIQNEQYF | TGTGCCAGCAGTATCCAAAACGAGCAGTACTTC
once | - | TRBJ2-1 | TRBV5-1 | CASSPESGSDEQFF | TGCGCCAGCAGCCCTGAATCGGGTTCGGATGAGCAGTTCTTC
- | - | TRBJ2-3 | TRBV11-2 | CASSLRRRNTQYF | TGTGCCAGTAGCCTACGACGGAGGAATACGCAGTATTTT
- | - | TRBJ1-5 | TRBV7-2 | CASSLTGTSNQPQHF | TGTGCCAGCAGCTTAACAGGGACTAGCAATCAGCCCCAGCATTTT
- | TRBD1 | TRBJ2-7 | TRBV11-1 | CASSFGDRYEQYF | TGTGCCAGCAGCTTTGGGGACAGATACGAGCAGTACTTC
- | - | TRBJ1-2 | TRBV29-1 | CSVDRYPSYTF | TGCAGCGTTGATAGGTACCCTAGTTACACCTTC
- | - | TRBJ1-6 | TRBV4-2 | CPSSQDSSPLHF | TGTCCCAGCAGCCAAGATTCTTCACCCCTCCACTTC
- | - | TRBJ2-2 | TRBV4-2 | CASSRVGSRNTGELFF | TGTGCCAGCAGCCGAGTGGGTAGCAGAAATACCGGGGAGCTGTTTTTT
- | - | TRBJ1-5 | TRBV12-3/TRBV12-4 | CASSLQRGNQPQHF | TGTGCCAGCAGCCTTCAGCGAGGGAATCAGCCCCAGCATTTT
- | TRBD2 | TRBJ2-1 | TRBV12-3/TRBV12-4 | CASSLHQTRREGANVQFF | TGTGCCAGCAGTCTGCACCAGACCAGACGGGAGGGTGCCAATGTGCAGTTCTTC